This T cell receptor (beta chain) was observed in a study of blood T cell repertoires in COVID-19. As for the study in general: The United States, Italy and Spain supplied acute and convalescent COVID-19 samples. From T cells, B-cell-depleted T cells, or PBMCs came the material, which was cDNA or gDNA.

The ends were cut back, 3 bases at V and 0 bases at J, with 12 bases in the middle. CDR1 and CDR2 (germline): LNHDA, SQIVND (reference sequence). This CDR3 region has 16 residues. The authors' processing: Reference gene primer amplification gave nucleated cell count estimates. Data came from immunoSEQ multiplex PCR; TCRdb stores just in-frame clones and leaves some out. That table is the source of V, J and clone size, and D and trimming were worked out from the DNA. The sample has about 41,000 clones, 88% seen once. The sample consisted of peripheral blood. This chain links TRBV19 with TRBJ2-4, with D possibly matching TRBD1 (6 bases). This sequence originates from a human donor in a cohort sampled during active COVID-19. The DNA for the CDR3 is TGTGCCAGTAGTATTAGACAGGATCTAGCCAAAAACATTCAGTACTTC. Translated, it gives CASSIRQDLAKNIQYF.